Below are 3 T cell receptor beta chains sequenced from a single sample in a study of T cells in Graves' hyperthyroidism and ophthalmopathy. Template material for amplifying TCR beta CDR3 regions consisted of RNA transcripts. An initial round of RT-PCR targeting the TCR CDR3 relied on the HTBI primer set. TCRdb re-analysed the multiplex PCR reads in MiXCR, keeping a single row per CDR3 protein. This sample has 600,000 to 800,000 distinct CDR3 sequences, with 35% found just once. Sample: blood. The receptors were gathered from a middle-aged woman with Graves' hyperthyroidism.

As to this clonotype: Mismatch with germline at one junction end may stem from a read error. This rearrangement joins TRBV6-1 to TRBJ2-7; 7 bases map to TRBD1. The CDR3 extends over 13 amino acids. Looked up from germline, CDR1 is MNHNS and CDR2 is SASEGT. CDR3 sequence (DNA): TGTGTCAGCAGGTCAGGGGGTGGTTACGAGCAGTACTTC. Translated, it gives CVSRSGGGYEQYF.

The table lists this clonotype with a few counts. The chain employs TRBV7-3 and TRBJ1-1; tentatively, D is TRBD1 (6 bases). Trimming left V 5 bases short and J 5 bases short, with 18 bases between. Germline V gene lookup returns CDR1 SGHTA and CDR2 FQGTGA. The CDR3 spans 15 residues. The CDR3 bases are TGTGCCAGCAGCCAAGGAGAACGCAGGGGAACTGAAGCTTTCTTT. This sequence encodes CASSQGERRGTEAFF.

This clonotype was counted many times. The rearrangement links TRBV24-1 to TRBJ1-2; the D is unclear. The CDR3 extends over 9 amino acids. Between the trimmed V and J ends, which lost 8 bases and 3 bases, there was a span of 0 bases. From germline, CDR1 is KGHDR and CDR2 SFDVKD. For the CDR3, the DNA is TGTGCCACCAACTATGGCTACACCTTC. Translating gives CATNYGYTF.